This TCR beta chain was sequenced during a study of blood T cells in healthy people across ages. This CDR3 has 20 residues. Germline lookup yields CDR1 SEHNR and CDR2 FQNEAQ (reference sequence). Combining a sample-barcoded 5' primer with a J-beta primer mix, a second PCR ran for roughly 7 to 12 cycles. TCRdb re-analysed the 5' RACE reads in MiXCR, keeping a single row per CDR3 protein. The sample includes some 640,000 distinct CDR3 sequences, 49% of them seen just once. Turning to this clonotype: What it recognizes is unknown.

Study-wide results and limits: Age brought a roughly linear fall in TCR beta diversity measured per million T cells.

The TCR was taken from an older woman in good health. This chain uses TRBV7-9 with TRBJ2-1; 16 nucleotides line up with TRBD2. The DNA matches TRBJ2-7 better at its end, which makes the J call doubtful. Specimen: blood. The CDR3 bases are TGTGCCAGCAGCTTGAGAAAAGCCGGGACTAGCGGGAGGGCCCTCTACGAGCAGTACTTC. Amino acid sequence: CASSLRKAGTSGRALYEQYF.